This T cell receptor (beta chain) is drawn from a study of cytomegalovirus exposure and HLA in healthy donors. Regarding the study as a whole: Researchers had no immune exposure information except CMV serostatus available. Presence/absence analysis assumed near-uniform sequencing depth across donors. Differences between HLA loci emerged in a later analysis of TCR association rates, with DRB1 most and HLA-C fewest.

The PCR contained 60 Vbeta and 13 Jbeta primers. Assay: immunoSEQ multiplex PCR; the TCRdb copy retains only in-frame clones and omits some. The sample includes approximately 110,000 clones, around 78% seen only once; the top ten take about 4.4%. A word on this clone: Antigen unknown.

Per germline, CDR1 MGHDK and CDR2 SYGVNS. This CDR3 is 16 amino acids long. V shed 2 bases and J 7 bases; nucleotides not matched to a gene: 10. The sequencing sample was made of PBMCs. The receptor was derived from a man between 60 and 70 years old in good health and CMV-seropositive. J is TRBJ1-5 and V is TRBV25-1; 8 positions match TRBD1. CDR3 loop: CASSELPRTGYQPQHF. Here the CDR3 DNA reads TGTGCCAGCAGTGAACTCCCCCGGACAGGGTACCAGCCCCAGCATTTT.